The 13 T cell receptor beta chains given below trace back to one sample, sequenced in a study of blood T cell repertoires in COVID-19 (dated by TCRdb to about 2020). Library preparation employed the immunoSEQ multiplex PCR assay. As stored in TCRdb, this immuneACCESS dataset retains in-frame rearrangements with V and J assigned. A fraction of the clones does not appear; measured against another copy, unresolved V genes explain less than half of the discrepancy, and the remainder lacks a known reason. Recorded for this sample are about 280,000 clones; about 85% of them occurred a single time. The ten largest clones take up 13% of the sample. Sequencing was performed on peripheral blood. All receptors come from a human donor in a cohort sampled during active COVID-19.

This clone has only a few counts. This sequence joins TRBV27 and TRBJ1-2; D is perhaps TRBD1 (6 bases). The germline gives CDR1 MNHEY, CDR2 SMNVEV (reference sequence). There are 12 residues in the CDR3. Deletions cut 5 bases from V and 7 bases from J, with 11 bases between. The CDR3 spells CASSGDRRGYTF. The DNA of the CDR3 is TGTGCCAGCAGTGGAGACAGGCGTGGCTACACCTTC.

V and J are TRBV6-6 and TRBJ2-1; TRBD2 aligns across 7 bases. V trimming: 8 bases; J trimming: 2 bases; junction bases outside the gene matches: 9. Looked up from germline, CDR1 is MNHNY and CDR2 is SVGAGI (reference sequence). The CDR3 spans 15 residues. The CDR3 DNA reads TGTGCCAGCTCCCAATCCGGGACTACCTACAATGAGCAGTTCTTC. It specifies CASSQSGTTYNEQFF.

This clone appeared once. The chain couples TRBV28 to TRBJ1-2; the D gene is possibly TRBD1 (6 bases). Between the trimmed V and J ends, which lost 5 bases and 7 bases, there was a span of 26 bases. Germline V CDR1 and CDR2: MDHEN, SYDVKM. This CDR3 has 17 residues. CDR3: CASSPSSGGLVSRGYTF. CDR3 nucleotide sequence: TGTGCCAGCAGTCCCTCTTCGGGGGGGCTCGTCAGTCGTGGCTACACCTTC.

The CDR3 loop reads CATTTPREGWVNTEAFF. Here the CDR3 DNA reads TGTGCCACCACTACCCCCAGGGAGGGTTGGGTGAACACTGAAGCTTTCTTT. The chain recombines TRBV28 with TRBJ1-1, with D possibly TRBD1 on 5 matching bases. The CDR3 consists of 17 residues. Trimming stripped 10 bases from V and 0 bases from J, with 24 bases between. Germline values: CDR1 MDHEN, CDR2 SYDVKM.

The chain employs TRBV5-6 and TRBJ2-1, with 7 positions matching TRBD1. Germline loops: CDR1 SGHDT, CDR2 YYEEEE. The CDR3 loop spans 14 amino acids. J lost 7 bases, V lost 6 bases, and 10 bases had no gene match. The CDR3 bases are TGTGCCAGCACCCAAAGGGGGCTTGTAAATGAGCAGTTCTTC. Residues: CASTQRGLVNEQFF. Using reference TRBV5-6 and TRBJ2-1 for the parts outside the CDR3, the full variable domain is DAGVTQSPTHLIKTRGQQVTLRCSPKSGHDTVSWYQQALGQGPQFIFQYYEEEERQRGNFPDRFSGHQFPNYSSELNVNALLLGDSALYLCASTQRGLVNEQFFGPGTRLTVL.

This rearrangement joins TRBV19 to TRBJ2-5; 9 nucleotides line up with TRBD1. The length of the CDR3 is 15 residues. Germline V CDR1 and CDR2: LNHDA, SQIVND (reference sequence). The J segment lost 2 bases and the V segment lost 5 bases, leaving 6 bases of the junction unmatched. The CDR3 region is CASSSTGQGQETQYF. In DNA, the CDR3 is TGTGCCAGTAGTTCGACGGGACAGGGACAAGAGACCCAGTACTTC.

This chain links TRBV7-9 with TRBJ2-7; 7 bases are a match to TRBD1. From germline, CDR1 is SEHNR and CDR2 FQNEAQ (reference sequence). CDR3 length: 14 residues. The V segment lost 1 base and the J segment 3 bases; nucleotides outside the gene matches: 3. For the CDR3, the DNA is TGTGCCAGCAGCTTAGGGCAGGGGGACTACGAGCAGTACTTC. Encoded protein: CASSLGQGDYEQYF.

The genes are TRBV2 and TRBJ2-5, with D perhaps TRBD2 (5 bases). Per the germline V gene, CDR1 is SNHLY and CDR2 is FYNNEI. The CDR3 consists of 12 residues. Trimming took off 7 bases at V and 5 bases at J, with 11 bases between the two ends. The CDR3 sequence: CASKAPGETQYF. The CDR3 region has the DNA TGTGCCAGCAAGGCCCCGGGGGAGACCCAGTACTTC.

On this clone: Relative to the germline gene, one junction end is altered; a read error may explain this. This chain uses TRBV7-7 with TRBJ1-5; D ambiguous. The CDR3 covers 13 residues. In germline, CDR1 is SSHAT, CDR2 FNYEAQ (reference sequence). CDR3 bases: TGTGCTAGCAGCTTAAACTATTGGGAGCCCCAGCATTTT. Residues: CASSLNYWEPQHF.

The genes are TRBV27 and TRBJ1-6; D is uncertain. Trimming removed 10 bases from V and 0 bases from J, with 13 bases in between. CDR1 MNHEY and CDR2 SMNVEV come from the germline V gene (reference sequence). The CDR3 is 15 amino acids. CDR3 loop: CATRGSPSYNSPLHF. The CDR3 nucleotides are TGTGCCACTAGAGGGAGCCCCTCCTATAATTCACCCCTCCACTTT.

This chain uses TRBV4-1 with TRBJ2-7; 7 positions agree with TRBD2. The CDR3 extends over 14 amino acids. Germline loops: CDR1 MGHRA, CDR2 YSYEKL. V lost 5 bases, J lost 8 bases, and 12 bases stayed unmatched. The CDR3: CASSKTGLKFQQYF. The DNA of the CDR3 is TGCGCCAGCAGCAAAACGGGACTAAAATTCCAGCAGTACTTC.

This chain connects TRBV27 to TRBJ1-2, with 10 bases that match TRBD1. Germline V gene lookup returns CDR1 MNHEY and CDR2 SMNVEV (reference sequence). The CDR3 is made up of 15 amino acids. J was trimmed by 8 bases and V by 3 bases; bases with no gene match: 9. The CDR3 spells CASSFGTGAPRGYTF. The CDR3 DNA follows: TGTGCCAGCAGTTTCGGGACAGGGGCACCGAGAGGCTACACCTTC.

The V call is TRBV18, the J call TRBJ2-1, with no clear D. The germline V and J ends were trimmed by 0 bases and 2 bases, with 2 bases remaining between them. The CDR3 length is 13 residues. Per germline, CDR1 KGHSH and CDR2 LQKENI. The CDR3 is CASSPPTYNEQFF. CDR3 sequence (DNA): TGTGCCAGCTCACCACCCACCTACAATGAGCAGTTCTTC.